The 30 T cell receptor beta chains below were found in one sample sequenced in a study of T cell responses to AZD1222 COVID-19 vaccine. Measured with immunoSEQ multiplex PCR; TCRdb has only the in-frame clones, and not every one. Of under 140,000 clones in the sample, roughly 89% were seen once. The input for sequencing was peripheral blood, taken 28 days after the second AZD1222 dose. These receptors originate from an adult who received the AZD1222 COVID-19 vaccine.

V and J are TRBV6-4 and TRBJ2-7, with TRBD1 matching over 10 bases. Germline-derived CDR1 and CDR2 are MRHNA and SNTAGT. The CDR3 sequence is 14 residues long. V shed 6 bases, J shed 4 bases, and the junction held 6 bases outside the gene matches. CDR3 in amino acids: CASSPGTGEYEQYF. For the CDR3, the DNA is TGTGCCAGCAGCCCCGGGACAGGGGAGTACGAGCAGTACTTC.

In nucleotides, the CDR3 is TGTGCCAGCAGCGCTTTAGTTCAAAGTCATGGCTACACCTTC. It specifies CASSALVQSHGYTF. The chain couples TRBV2 to TRBJ1-2; D is uncertain. Deletions cut 6 bases from V and 6 bases from J, with 17 bases between. This CDR3 has 14 residues. In germline, CDR1 is SNHLY, CDR2 FYNNEI.

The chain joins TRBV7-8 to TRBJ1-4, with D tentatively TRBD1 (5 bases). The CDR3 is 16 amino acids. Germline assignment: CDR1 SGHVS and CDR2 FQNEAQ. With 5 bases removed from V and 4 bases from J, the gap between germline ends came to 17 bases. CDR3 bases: TGTGCCAGCAGCCTCGCGCGGGCAGGGATTAATGAAAAACTGTTTTTT. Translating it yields CASSLARAGINEKLFF.

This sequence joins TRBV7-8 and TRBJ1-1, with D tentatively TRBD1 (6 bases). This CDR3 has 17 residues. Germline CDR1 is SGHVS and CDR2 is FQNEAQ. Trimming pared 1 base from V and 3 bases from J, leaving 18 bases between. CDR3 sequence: CASSLVYSGAGDTEAFF. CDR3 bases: TGTGCCAGCAGCTTAGTTTATTCGGGGGCAGGGGACACTGAAGCTTTCTTT.

The CDR3 nucleotides read TGCGCCAGCAGTGAGTCGGGACAGGGGGCGAATTTGGATACGCAGTATTTT. It translates to CASSESGQGANLDTQYF. This sequence joins TRBV10-1 and TRBJ2-3; 12 bases map to TRBD1. Germline V gene lookup returns CDR1 WNHNN and CDR2 SYGVQD (reference sequence). The CDR3 loop spans 17 amino acids. The junction had 7 bases not matched to a gene; V was cut back by 0 bases and J by 6 bases.

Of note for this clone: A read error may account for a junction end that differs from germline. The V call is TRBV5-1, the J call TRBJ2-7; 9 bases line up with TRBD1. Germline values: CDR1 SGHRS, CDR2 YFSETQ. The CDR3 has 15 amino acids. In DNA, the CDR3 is TGCGCCAGCAGATTGGAGGACAGGGGCCGATCCGAGCAGTACTTC. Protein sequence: CASRLEDRGRSEQYF.

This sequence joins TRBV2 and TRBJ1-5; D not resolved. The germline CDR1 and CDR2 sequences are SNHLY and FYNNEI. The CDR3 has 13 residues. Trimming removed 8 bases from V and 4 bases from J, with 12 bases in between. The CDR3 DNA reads TGTGCCAGCGGGTACTCCACGAATCAGCCCCAGCATTTT. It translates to CASGYSTNQPQHF.

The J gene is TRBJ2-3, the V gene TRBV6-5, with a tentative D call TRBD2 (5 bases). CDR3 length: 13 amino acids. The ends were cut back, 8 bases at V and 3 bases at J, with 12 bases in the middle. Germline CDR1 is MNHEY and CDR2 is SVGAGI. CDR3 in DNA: TGTGCCAGCGTTAGGGAGCAAACAGATACGCAGTATTTT. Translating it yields CASVREQTDTQYF.

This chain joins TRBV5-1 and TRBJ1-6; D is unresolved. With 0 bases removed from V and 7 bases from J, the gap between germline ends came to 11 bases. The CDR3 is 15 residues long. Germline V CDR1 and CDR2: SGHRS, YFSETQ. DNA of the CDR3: TGCGCCAGCAGCTTGGTCACGGCCTCAAATTCACCCCTCCACTTT. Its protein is CASSLVTASNSPLHF.

The CDR3 bases are TGTGCCAGCAGCTTAGCCCCGGGACAGGGCTCCTACGAGCAGTACTTC. It encodes CASSLAPGQGSYEQYF. The genes are TRBV7-6 and TRBJ2-7, with 9 bases that match TRBD1. In germline, CDR1 is SGHVS, CDR2 FNYEAQ. V shed 0 bases and J 0 bases; nucleotides not matched to a gene: 3. This CDR3 contains 16 residues.

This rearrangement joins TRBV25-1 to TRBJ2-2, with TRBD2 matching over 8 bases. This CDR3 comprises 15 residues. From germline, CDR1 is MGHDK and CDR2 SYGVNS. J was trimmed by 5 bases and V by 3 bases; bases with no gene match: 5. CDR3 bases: TGTGCCAGCAGTGAGGCGGGGGGCCCAACCGGGGAGCTGTTTTTT. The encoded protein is CASSEAGGPTGELFF.

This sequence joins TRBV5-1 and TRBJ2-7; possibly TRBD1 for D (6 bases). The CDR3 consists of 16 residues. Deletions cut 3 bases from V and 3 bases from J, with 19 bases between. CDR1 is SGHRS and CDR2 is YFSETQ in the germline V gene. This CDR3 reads CASSSPTGRIDYEQYF. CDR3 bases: TGCGCCAGCAGCTCCCCGACAGGCCGGATCGACTACGAGCAGTACTTC.

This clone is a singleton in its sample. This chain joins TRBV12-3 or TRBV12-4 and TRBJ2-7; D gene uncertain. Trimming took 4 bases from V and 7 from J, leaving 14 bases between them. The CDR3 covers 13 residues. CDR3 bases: TGTGCCAGCAGTTCCTCTGCGGAGAGGGAGCAGTACTTC. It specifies CASSSSAEREQYF.

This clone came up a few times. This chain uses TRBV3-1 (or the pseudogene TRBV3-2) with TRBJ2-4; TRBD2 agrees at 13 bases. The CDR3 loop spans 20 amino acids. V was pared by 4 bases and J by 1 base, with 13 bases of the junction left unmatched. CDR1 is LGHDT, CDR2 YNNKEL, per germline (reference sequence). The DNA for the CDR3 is TGTGCCAGCAGCCTTTCCGATCAGACTAGCGGGGGGTATGCCAAAAACATTCAGTACTTC. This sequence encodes CASSLSDQTSGGYAKNIQYF.

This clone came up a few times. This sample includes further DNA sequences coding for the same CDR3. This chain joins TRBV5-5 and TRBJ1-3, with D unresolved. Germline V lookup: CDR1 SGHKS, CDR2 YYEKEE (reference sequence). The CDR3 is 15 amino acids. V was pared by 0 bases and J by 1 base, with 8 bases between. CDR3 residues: CASSLDGDSGNTIYF. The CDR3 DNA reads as TGTGCCAGCAGCTTGGATGGGGATTCTGGAAACACCATATATTTT.

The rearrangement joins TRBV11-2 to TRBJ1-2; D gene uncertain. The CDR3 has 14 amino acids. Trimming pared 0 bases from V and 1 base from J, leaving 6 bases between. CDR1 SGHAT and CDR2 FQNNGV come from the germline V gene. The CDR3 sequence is CASSLDRYNYGYTF. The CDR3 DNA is TGTGCCAGCAGCTTAGACAGATATAACTATGGCTACACCTTC.

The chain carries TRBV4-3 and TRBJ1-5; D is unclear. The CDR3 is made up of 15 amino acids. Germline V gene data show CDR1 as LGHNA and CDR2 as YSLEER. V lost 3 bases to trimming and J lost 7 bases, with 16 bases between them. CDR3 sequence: CASSHSYGGGQPQHF. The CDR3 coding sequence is TGCGCCAGCAGCCATTCCTACGGTGGTGGACAGCCCCAGCATTTT.

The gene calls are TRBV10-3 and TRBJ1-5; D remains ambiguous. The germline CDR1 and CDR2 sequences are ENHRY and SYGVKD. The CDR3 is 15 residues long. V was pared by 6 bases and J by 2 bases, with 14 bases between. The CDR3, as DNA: TGTGCCATCAGCGAACAGTTTTCGGGCAATCAGCCCCAGCATTTT. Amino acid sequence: CAISEQFSGNQPQHF.

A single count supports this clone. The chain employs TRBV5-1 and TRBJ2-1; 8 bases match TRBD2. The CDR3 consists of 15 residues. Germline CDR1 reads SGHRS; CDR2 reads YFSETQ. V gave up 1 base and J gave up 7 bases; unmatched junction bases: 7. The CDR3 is CASSLPGGPYNEQFF. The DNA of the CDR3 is TGCGCCAGCAGCTTGCCGGGGGGGCCGTATAATGAGCAGTTCTTC.

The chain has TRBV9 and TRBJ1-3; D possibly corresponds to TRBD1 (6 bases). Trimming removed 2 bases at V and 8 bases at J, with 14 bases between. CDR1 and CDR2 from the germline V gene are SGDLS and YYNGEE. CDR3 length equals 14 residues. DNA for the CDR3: TGTGCCAGCAGCGTGGGGGGGCGCATGGACACCATATATTTT. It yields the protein CASSVGGRMDTIYF.

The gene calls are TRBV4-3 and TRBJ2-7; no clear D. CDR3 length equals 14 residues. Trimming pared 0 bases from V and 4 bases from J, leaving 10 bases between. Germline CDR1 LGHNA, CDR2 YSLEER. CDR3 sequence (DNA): TGCGCCAGCAGCCAAGATATTGGAAGATACGAGCAGTACTTC. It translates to CASSQDIGRYEQYF.

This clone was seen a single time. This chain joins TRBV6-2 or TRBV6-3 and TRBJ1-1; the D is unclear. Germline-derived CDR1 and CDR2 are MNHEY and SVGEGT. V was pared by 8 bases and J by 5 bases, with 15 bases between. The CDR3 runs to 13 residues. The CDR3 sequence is CASGLTRATEAFF. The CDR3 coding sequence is TGTGCCAGCGGTTTAACCCGGGCGACTGAAGCTTTCTTT.

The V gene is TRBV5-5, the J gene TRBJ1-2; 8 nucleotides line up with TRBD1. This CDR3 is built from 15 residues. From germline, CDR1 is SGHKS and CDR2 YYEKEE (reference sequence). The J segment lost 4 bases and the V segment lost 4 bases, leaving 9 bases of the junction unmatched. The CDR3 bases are TGTGCCAGCAGCGTGACAGGGGAGGCTAGCTATGGCTACACCTTC. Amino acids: CASSVTGEASYGYTF.

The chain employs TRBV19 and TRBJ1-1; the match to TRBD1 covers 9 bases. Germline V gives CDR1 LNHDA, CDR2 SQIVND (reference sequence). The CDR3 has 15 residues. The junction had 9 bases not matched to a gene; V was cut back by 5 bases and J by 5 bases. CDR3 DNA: TGTGCCAGTAGTTGGGACAGGGTGTCTGGGACTGAAGCTTTCTTT. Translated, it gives CASSWDRVSGTEAFF.

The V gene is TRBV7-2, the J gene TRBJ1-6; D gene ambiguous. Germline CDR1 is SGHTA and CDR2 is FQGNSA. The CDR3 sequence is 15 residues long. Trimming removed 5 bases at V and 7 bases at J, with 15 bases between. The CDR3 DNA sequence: TGTGCCAGCAGCCCCGTCGCCAGACCCAATTCACCCCTCCACTTT. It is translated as CASSPVARPNSPLHF.

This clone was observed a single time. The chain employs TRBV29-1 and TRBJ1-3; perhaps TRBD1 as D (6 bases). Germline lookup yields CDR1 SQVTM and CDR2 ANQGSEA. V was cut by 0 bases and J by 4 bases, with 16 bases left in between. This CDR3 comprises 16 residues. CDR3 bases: TGCAGCGTTGAAGACCCAGACAGGCATCCAGGAAACACCATATATTTT. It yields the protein CSVEDPDRHPGNTIYF.

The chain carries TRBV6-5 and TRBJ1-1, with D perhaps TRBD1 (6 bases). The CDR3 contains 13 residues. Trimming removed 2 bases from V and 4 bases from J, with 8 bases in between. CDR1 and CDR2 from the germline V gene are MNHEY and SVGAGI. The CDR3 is CASSYTGPTEAFF. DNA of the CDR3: TGTGCCAGCAGTTACACAGGGCCCACTGAAGCTTTCTTT.

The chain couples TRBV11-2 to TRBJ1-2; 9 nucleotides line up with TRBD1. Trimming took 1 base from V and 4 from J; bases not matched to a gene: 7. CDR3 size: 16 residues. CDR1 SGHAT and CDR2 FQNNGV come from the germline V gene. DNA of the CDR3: TGTGCCAGCAGCTTAGTCGGGGGACAGGGTGTCTATGGCTACACCTTC. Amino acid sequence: CASSLVGGQGVYGYTF. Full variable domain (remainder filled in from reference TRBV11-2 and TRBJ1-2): EAGVAQSPRYKIIEKRQSVAFWCNPISGHATLYWYQQILGQGPKLLIQFQNNGVVDDSQLPKDRFSAERLKGVDSTLKIQPAKLEDSAVYLCASSLVGGQGVYGYTFGSGTRLTVV.

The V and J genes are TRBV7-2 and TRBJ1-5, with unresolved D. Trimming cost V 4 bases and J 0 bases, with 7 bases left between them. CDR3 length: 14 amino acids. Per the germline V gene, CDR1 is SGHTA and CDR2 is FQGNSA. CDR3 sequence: CASSSDISNQPQHF. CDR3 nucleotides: TGTGCCAGCAGCTCAGACATTAGCAATCAGCCCCAGCATTTT.

The chain's CDR3 is CASSTTSHNEQFF. Written as DNA, the CDR3 is TGTGCCAGCAGCACCACAAGTCACAATGAGCAGTTCTTC. The chain has TRBV5-4 and TRBJ2-1, with D hard to call. Trimming removed 4 bases from V and 5 bases from J, with 10 bases in between. The CDR3 contains 13 residues. CDR1 is SGHNT, CDR2 YYREEE, per germline (reference sequence).